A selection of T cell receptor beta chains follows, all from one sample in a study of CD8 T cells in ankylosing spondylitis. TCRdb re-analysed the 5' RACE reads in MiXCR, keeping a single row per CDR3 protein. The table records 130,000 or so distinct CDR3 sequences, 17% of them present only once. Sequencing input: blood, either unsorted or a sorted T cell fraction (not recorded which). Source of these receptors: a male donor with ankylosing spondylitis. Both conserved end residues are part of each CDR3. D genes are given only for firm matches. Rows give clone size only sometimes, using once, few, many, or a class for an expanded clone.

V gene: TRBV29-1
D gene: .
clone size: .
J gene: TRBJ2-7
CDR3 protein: CSARDDSYEQYF
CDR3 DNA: TGCAGCGCGAGGGACGACTCCTACGAGCAGTACTTC

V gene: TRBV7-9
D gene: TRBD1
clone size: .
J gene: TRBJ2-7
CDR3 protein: CASSAWDRAHEQYF
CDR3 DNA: TGTGCCAGCAGCGCTTGGGACAGGGCCCACGAGCAGTACTTC

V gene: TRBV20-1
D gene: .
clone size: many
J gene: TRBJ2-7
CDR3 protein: CSARDRADSYEQYF
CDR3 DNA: TGCAGTGCTAGAGACCGGGCCGACAGTTACGAGCAGTACTTC

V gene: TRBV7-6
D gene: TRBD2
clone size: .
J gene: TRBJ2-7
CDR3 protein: CASSFLLGLAGEQYF
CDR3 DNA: TGTGCCAGCAGCTTCCTCCTTGGGCTAGCGGGGGAGCAGTACTTC

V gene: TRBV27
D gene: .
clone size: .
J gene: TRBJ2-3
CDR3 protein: CASSLFAGTDTQYF
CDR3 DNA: TGTGCCAGCAGTTTATTTGCGGGCACAGATACGCAGTATTTT

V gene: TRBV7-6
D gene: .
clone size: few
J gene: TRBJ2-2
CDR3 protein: CASSLGRGGGELFF
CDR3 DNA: TGTGCCAGCAGCTTAGGGAGAGGTGGCGGGGAGCTGTTTTTT

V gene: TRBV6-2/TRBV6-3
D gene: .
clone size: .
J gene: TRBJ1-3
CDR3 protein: CASSESGNTIYF
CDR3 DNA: TGTGCCAGCAGTGAGTCGGGAAACACCATATATTTT

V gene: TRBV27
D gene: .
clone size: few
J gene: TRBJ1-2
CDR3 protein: CASSSHGREYYGYTF
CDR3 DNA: TGTGCCAGCAGTTCTCACGGACGGGAGTACTATGGCTACACCTTC

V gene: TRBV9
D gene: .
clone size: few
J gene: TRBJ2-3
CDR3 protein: CASAEGGFLTDTQYF
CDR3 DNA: TGTGCCAGCGCCGAGGGCGGTTTCCTCACAGATACGCAGTATTTT

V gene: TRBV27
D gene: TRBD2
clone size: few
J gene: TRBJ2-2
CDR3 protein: CASSPRAPGLASNTGELFF
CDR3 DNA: TGTGCCAGCAGCCCTCGGGCTCCGGGACTAGCTTCGAACACCGGGGAGCTGTTTTTT

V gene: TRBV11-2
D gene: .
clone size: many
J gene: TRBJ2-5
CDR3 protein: CASSDQETQYF
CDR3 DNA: TGTGCCAGCAGCGACCAAGAGACCCAGTACTTC

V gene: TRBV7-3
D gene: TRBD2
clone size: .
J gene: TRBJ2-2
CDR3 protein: CASSLGTSSGELFF
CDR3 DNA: TGTGCCAGCAGCCTTGGGACTAGTTCCGGGGAGCTGTTTTTT

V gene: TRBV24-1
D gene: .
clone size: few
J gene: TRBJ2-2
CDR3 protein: CATRGTTGELFF
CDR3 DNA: TGTGCCACCAGGGGGACCACCGGGGAGCTGTTTTTT

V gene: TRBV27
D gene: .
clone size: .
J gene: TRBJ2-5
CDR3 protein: CASSAQLGPAQYF
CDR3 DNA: TGTGCCAGCAGTGCCCAACTAGGGCCGGCCCAGTACTTC

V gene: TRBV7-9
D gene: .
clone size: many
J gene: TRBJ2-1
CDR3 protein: CASSSGPPNYNEQFF
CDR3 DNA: TGTGCCAGCAGTTCCGGGCCCCCGAATTACAATGAGCAGTTCTTC

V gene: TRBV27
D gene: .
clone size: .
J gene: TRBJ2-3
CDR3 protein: CASSLNRDTQYF
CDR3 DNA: TGTGCCAGCAGTTTGAACAGAGATACGCAGTATTTT

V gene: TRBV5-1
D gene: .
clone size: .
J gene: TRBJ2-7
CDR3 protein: CASSLWSTPNEQYF
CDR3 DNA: TGCGCCAGCAGCTTGTGGTCGACTCCTAACGAGCAGTACTTC

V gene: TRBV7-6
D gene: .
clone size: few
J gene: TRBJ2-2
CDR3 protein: CASSFGTHTGELFF
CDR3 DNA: TGTGCCAGCAGCTTTGGCACCCACACCGGGGAGCTGTTTTTT

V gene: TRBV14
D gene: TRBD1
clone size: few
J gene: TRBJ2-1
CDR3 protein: CASSSETGVYNEQFF
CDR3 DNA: TGTGCCAGCAGCTCAGAGACAGGGGTTTACAATGAGCAGTTCTTC

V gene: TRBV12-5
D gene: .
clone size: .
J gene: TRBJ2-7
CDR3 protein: CASAAQLPYEQYF
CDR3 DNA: TGTGCTAGTGCCGCGCAGTTGCCCTACGAGCAGTACTTC